The 15 T cell receptor beta chains below come from one sample, sequenced in a study of identical twins. Using its own MiXCR run on the 5' RACE reads, TCRdb lists one record per CDR3 protein. Of 280,000 or so distinct CDR3 sequences listed, less than 9% are singletons. Separately, the same data were catalogued under a study of yellow fever vaccine responses in identical twins.

Sequencing was carried out using memory (CD45RO+) T cells sorted from blood. All receptors derive from a woman aged 18 to 35 in good health.

This clonotype was seen a handful of times. V gene TRBV5-1 combines with J gene TRBJ2-7; 11 bases map to TRBD1. V lost 4 bases and J lost 12; bases outside the gene matches: 12. This CDR3 is 14 amino acids long. CDR1 and CDR2 (germline): SGHRS, YFSETQ. The CDR3 region has the DNA TGCGCCAGCAGCCGGGGACAGGGGGGGACGGTTCCGTACTTC. The encoded protein is CASSRGQGGTVPYF.

This clonotype has a handful of counts. J is TRBJ1-2 and V is TRBV5-8, with D possibly being TRBD1 (6 bases). With 3 bases removed from V and 8 bases from J, the gap between germline ends came to 20 bases. The CDR3 contains 15 residues. Germline CDR1 SGHTS, CDR2 YDEGEE. Here the CDR3 reads CASSSPPGEVEGYTF. The CDR3 DNA follows: TGTGCCAGCAGCTCCCCCCCAGGGGAGGTGGAGGGCTACACCTTC.

This clonotype was seen only a few times. V gene TRBV29-1 combines with J gene TRBJ2-7; 12 bases align to TRBD1. Germline CDR1 is SQVTM and CDR2 is ANQGSEA. The V and J ends lost 7 bases and 7 bases, in that order; junction bases with no gene match: 11. The CDR3 length is 14 residues. For the CDR3, the DNA is TGCAGCGCACGGGGACAGGGGGCTAACCTAGAGCAGTACTTC. Its protein product is CSARGQGANLEQYF.

The gene calls are TRBV5-1 and TRBJ2-1; D is ambiguous. Germline lookup yields CDR1 SGHRS and CDR2 YFSETQ. Deletions cut 0 bases from V and 0 bases from J, with 13 bases between. The CDR3 has 17 residues. CDR3 residues: CASSLVGGAGSYNEQFF. Here the CDR3 DNA reads TGCGCCAGCAGCTTGGTGGGCGGCGCCGGCTCCTACAATGAGCAGTTCTTC.

This clonotype was seen ten or more times. The rearrangement uses TRBV5-1 and TRBJ2-1; D could derive from TRBD1 or TRBD2 (5 bases each). The V end lost 4 bases, the J end lost 2 bases, and 19 bases lay between the germline ends. CDR1 and CDR2 (germline): SGHRS, YFSETQ. CDR3 length equals 17 residues. The CDR3 DNA reads as TGCGCCAGCAGCCCTTGGCTCCAGGGAGTGGCCTACAATGAGCAGTTCTTC. Its protein is CASSPWLQGVAYNEQFF.

This clonotype has only a few counts. The V and J genes are TRBV11-2 and TRBJ2-2; tentative D call: TRBD2 (7 bases). V was shortened by 1 base and J by 4 bases, with 10 bases between the two germline ends. Germline CDR1 SGHAT, CDR2 FQNNGV. This CDR3 contains 15 residues. The CDR3 region is CASSLGGGPTGELFF. The CDR3 DNA reads TGTGCCAGCAGCTTAGGGGGGGGGCCCACCGGGGAGCTGTTTTTT.

This sequence joins TRBV3-1 and TRBJ2-1; no firm D call. V dropped 1 base and J dropped 7 bases, with 14 bases sitting between them. Germline assignment: CDR1 LGHDT and CDR2 YNNKEL (reference sequence). There are 15 residues in the CDR3. The CDR3 here is CASSQGVPSLNEQFF. CDR3 sequence (DNA): TGTGCCAGCAGCCAAGGGGTTCCCTCTTTAAATGAGCAGTTCTTC.

This clonotype was detected only a few times. The chain couples TRBV9 to TRBJ1-5; 8 positions match TRBD1. The CDR3 is 16 amino acids. Looked up from germline, CDR1 is SGDLS and CDR2 is YYNGEE. V shed 0 bases and J 7 bases; nucleotides not matched to a gene: 9. CDR3 nucleotides: TGTGCCAGCAGCGTAGGGGCAGGGGGCGCGGGGCAGCCCCAGCATTTT. Its protein is CASSVGAGGAGQPQHF.

This clonotype was counted between two and nine times. The V gene is TRBV20-1, the J gene TRBJ1-2; no firm D call. This CDR3 has 12 amino acids. V lost 0 bases and J 8 bases, leaving 10 bases between the germline ends. Per germline, CDR1 DFQATT and CDR2 SNEGSKA (reference sequence). This chain's CDR3 is CSARDPDEGYTF. In DNA form, the CDR3 reads TGCAGTGCTAGAGATCCCGACGAAGGCTACACCTTC.

V usage is TRBV20-1 and J usage is TRBJ2-7; D might be TRBD1 or TRBD2, each matching 5 bases. The germline V gene encodes CDR1 DFQATT and CDR2 SNEGSKA (reference sequence). This CDR3 comprises 18 residues. V was pared by 1 base and J by 4 bases, with 26 bases between. The CDR3 region is CSARVEGIEGTPMYEQYF. CDR3 sequence (DNA): TGCAGTGCTAGAGTTGAGGGGATAGAAGGGACGCCGATGTACGAGCAGTACTTC.

This clonotype was seen at least ten times. The chain combines TRBV28 with TRBJ2-2; TRBD2 is a possible D gene (5 bases). CDR1 and CDR2 (germline): MDHEN, SYDVKM. Trimming removed 7 bases at V and 0 bases at J, with 21 bases between. The CDR3 totals 18 residues. DNA for the CDR3: TGTGCCAGCACCACCACGGCTCGGGGTATCGCGAACACCGGGGAGCTGTTTTTT. It yields the protein CASTTTARGIANTGELFF.

This rearrangement joins TRBV4-1 to TRBJ2-5; 7 nucleotides line up with TRBD1. The germline V gene has CDR1 MGHRA and CDR2 YSYEKL. This CDR3 has 13 amino acids. Trimming at V came to 7 bases and at J to 2 bases, leaving 4 bases not matched to a gene. DNA for the CDR3: TGCGCCAGCACCAGGGGGAAACAAGAGACCCAGTACTTC. Protein sequence: CASTRGKQETQYF.

This clonotype was picked up many times. This chain joins TRBV9 and TRBJ2-1, with 9 bases identical to TRBD2. Trimming removed 0 bases from V and 3 bases from J; junction bases left unmatched: 4. This CDR3 is built from 16 residues. Germline lookup yields CDR1 SGDLS and CDR2 YYNGEE. CDR3: CASSVGAGGLYNEQFF. The CDR3 nucleotides are TGTGCCAGCAGCGTAGGAGCGGGGGGCCTCTACAATGAGCAGTTCTTC.

The V and J genes are TRBV12-3 or TRBV12-4 and TRBJ2-2; tentatively, D is TRBD1 or TRBD2 (6 bases each). Trimming took 8 bases from V and 3 from J, leaving 13 bases between them. CDR3 length equals 14 residues. The CDR3 DNA reads as TGTGCCAGCGGGCGGGACACCCACACCGGGGAGCTGTTTTTT. It is translated as CASGRDTHTGELFF.

This clonotype was seen many times. The V and J genes are TRBV5-5 and TRBJ2-1; D is possibly TRBD2 (6 bases). Germline loops: CDR1 SGHKS, CDR2 YYEKEE (reference sequence). The CDR3 spans 17 residues. Trimming left V 2 bases short and J 0 bases short, with 15 bases between. The CDR3 protein is CASSFSRRGSSYNEQFF. CDR3 DNA: TGTGCCAGCAGCTTCAGTCGGCGGGGAAGCTCCTACAATGAGCAGTTCTTC.